These 18 T cell receptor beta chains were all obtained from the same sample, sequenced in a study of blood T cells in healthy people across ages. Through a sample-barcoded 5' primer and a J-beta primer mix, a second PCR was run for roughly 6 to 11 cycles. Using its own MiXCR run on the 5' RACE reads, TCRdb lists one record per CDR3 protein. The sample holds about 1.4 million distinct CDR3 sequences; roughly 60% are singletons and the top ten take roughly 7%. The material sequenced was blood. The receptor set was obtained from a man aged 18-30 years in good health.

This chain links TRBV20-1 with TRBJ2-2; the D is unclear. The CDR3 is 14 amino acids. V shed 4 bases and J shed 7 bases, with 16 bases lying between them. The germline V gene has CDR1 DFQATT and CDR2 SNEGSKA (reference sequence). CDR3 protein: CSAKMISLGGELFF. The CDR3 nucleotides read TGCAGTGCTAAGATGATTTCTCTTGGCGGGGAGCTGTTTTTT.

The V and J genes are TRBV5-6 and TRBJ2-7; 8 bases match TRBD1. The J segment lost 3 bases and the V segment lost 3 bases, leaving 14 bases of the junction unmatched. The CDR3 extends over 17 amino acids. Germline CDR1 reads SGHDT; CDR2 reads YYEEEE. DNA for the CDR3: TGTGCCAGCAGCTGGGGAGGTTGGACAGGGAGTGTCTACGAGCAGTACTTC. This gives the protein CASSWGGWTGSVYEQYF. Full variable domain (outside the CDR3, taken from reference TRBV5-6 and TRBJ2-7): DAGVTQSPTHLIKTRGQQVTLRCSPKSGHDTVSWYQQALGQGPQFIFQYYEEEERQRGNFPDRFSGHQFPNYSSELNVNALLLGDSALYLCASSWGGWTGSVYEQYFGPGTRLTVT.

This rearrangement joins TRBV28 to TRBJ2-3; D ambiguous. CDR1 and CDR2 from the germline V gene are MDHEN and SYDVKM. V lost 3 bases and J lost 14, with 15 bases in between. The CDR3 runs to 12 residues. The CDR3 loop is CASSFPGAQPYF. The CDR3 coding sequence is TGTGCCAGCAGTTTTCCAGGAGCCCAGCCGTATTTT.

This clonotype appeared a few times. V is TRBV6-5 and J is TRBJ1-6; maybe TRBD1 (5 bases). In germline, CDR1 is MNHEY, CDR2 SVGAGI. V dropped 7 bases and J dropped 10 bases, with 17 bases sitting between them. CDR3 length: 14 amino acids. The CDR3 region has the DNA TGTGCCAGCACGAGGACAACTCGGGGCTCACCCCTCCACTTT. Its protein product is CASTRTTRGSPLHF.

The rearrangement links TRBV5-1 to TRBJ2-7; D may be TRBD1 or TRBD2 (5 bases each). Germline V lookup: CDR1 SGHRS, CDR2 YFSETQ. Trimming removed 4 bases from V and 2 bases from J, with 13 bases in between. This CDR3 is 14 amino acids long. Here the CDR3 reads CASSVYGTTYEQYF. CDR3 DNA sequence: TGCGCCAGCAGCGTGTACGGGACGACCTACGAGCAGTACTTC.

The rearrangement uses TRBV28 and TRBJ2-2, with TRBD2 identical over 7 bases. J was trimmed by 0 bases and V by 3 bases; bases with no gene match: 4. Germline CDR1 reads MDHEN; CDR2 reads SYDVKM. The CDR3 totals 16 residues. The CDR3 bases are TGTGCCAGCAGTTTTTCACGGGGGGCGAACACCGGGGAGCTGTTTTTT. It codes for CASSFSRGANTGELFF.

As to this clonotype: A much larger clonotype is one base distant, so this may be a read error. The CDR3 coding sequence is TGTGCCAGCAGTTACGGACAAAAAGCCTACGAGCAGTACTTC. It encodes CASSYGQKAYEQYF. The V call is TRBV6-5, the J call TRBJ2-7, with a weak D call TRBD1 (5 bases). Trimming left V 2 bases short and J 2 bases short, with 10 bases between. The germline V gene encodes CDR1 MNHEY and CDR2 SVGAGI. CDR3 size: 14 residues.

The chain has TRBV20-1 and TRBJ2-1; 12 bases match TRBD2. This CDR3 region has 17 residues. Germline values: CDR1 DFQATT, CDR2 SNEGSKA (reference sequence). The trim removed 6 bases at V and 10 bases at J, leaving 19 bases unmatched. CDR3 loop: CSAQLTLLAGGPLEQFF. For the CDR3, the DNA is TGCAGTGCCCAGCTAACCCTCCTAGCGGGAGGGCCTCTCGAGCAGTTCTTC.

This clonotype has just a few counts. This chain uses TRBV21-1 with TRBJ1-4; the tabulated D call, TRBD1, remains unverified against the DNA. TRBV21-1 is listed as a pseudogene. The CDR3 has 16 amino acids. DNA of the CDR3: TGTGCCAGCAGCAAAGGGGAGAGGGAACTAAATGAAAAACTGTTTTTT. Its translation: CASSKGERELNEKLFF.

This sequence joins TRBV27 and TRBJ2-1; possibly TRBD1 for D (5 bases). V lost 4 bases to trimming and J lost 7 bases, with 17 bases between them. Germline loops: CDR1 MNHEY, CDR2 SMNVEV (reference sequence). The CDR3 consists of 15 residues. CDR3 in DNA: TGTGCCAGCAGTTCGGAATGGGGCTCGGGTAATGAGCAGTTCTTC. This encodes CASSSEWGSGNEQFF.

The V gene is TRBV7-2, the J gene TRBJ1-5; no reliable D call. V was trimmed by 7 bases and J by 0 bases, leaving 13 bases between them. From germline, CDR1 is SGHTA and CDR2 FQGNSA. The CDR3 loop spans 15 amino acids. CDR3 sequence: CASTEDGYSNQPQHF. In nucleotides, the CDR3 is TGTGCCAGCACCGAAGACGGGTATAGCAATCAGCCCCAGCATTTT.

The V call is TRBV6-2 or TRBV6-3, the J call TRBJ2-5, with 7 bases identical to TRBD1. The CDR3 extends over 16 amino acids. Germline V lookup: CDR1 MNHEY, CDR2 SVGEGT. With 7 bases clipped from V and 0 bases from J, the junction kept 11 bases outside the gene matches. The CDR3 loop reads CASNSATGPYQETQYF. The CDR3 coding sequence is TGTGCCAGCAATAGTGCGACAGGGCCGTACCAAGAGACCCAGTACTTC.

This clonotype was seen only a few times. This chain connects TRBV20-1 to TRBJ2-1; unclear D gene. The CDR3 sequence is 11 residues long. The germline gives CDR1 DFQATT, CDR2 SNEGSKA (reference sequence). Trimming removed 1 base from V and 15 bases from J, with 13 bases in between. CDR3 region: CSARGTQGLFF. DNA for the CDR3: TGCAGTGCTAGAGGGACCCAAGGGCTGTTCTTC.

The chain links TRBV5-1 to TRBJ1-4; possibly TRBD1 for D (6 bases). Germline V lookup: CDR1 SGHRS, CDR2 YFSETQ. This CDR3 spans 16 amino acids. V lost 3 bases to trimming and J lost 6 bases, with 18 bases between them. The CDR3 DNA reads TGCGCCAGCAGCTCCCGACAGGCAACTATTGATGAAAAACTGTTTTTT. Translation gives CASSSRQATIDEKLFF.

The CDR3 spells CASSSGGDDTQYF. The CDR3 coding sequence is TGTGCCAGCAGCTCGGGGGGAGATGATACGCAGTATTTT. The chain couples TRBV5-4 to TRBJ2-3; the match to TRBD2 covers 7 bases. Unmatched junction bases numbered 4, after V lost 3 bases and J lost 6 bases. CDR1 is SGHNT, CDR2 YYREEE, per germline (reference sequence). This CDR3 has 13 amino acids.

The chain combines TRBV20-1 with TRBJ2-7, with 9 nucleotides matching TRBD1. The CDR3 has 12 amino acids. CDR1 DFQATT and CDR2 SNEGSKA come from the germline V gene (reference sequence). The junction had 10 bases not matched to a gene; V was cut back by 5 bases and J by 11 bases. The CDR3 nucleotides are TGCAGTGCTCCCTGGACAGGGGAGAAGGAGTACTTC. This translates into CSAPWTGEKEYF.

A few counts support this clonotype. The rearrangement joins TRBV27 to TRBJ1-1, with TRBD1 identical over 8 bases. The germline V gene has CDR1 MNHEY and CDR2 SMNVEV (reference sequence). The V gene end was trimmed by 3 bases and the J gene end by 6 bases; junction bases not matched to a gene: 3. The CDR3 runs to 13 residues. This chain's CDR3 is CASSFQGASEAFF. CDR3 nucleotides: TGTGCCAGCAGTTTCCAGGGGGCGTCTGAAGCTTTCTTT.

The chain joins TRBV5-1 to TRBJ2-3; TRBD1 aligns across 7 bases. V lost 1 base and J lost 6; bases outside the gene matches: 8. Germline loops: CDR1 SGHRS, CDR2 YFSETQ. The CDR3 contains 15 residues. As DNA, the CDR3 is TGCGCCAGCAGCTTGACAGGGGTCTTTGTGGATACGCAGTATTTT. Protein sequence: CASSLTGVFVDTQYF.